One sample yielded the 10 T cell receptor beta chains listed below, sequenced in a study of human T cells and chemical hapten exposure. Time point meaning: patch test 2, 6 weeks after DPC sensitization. This sample's treatment: therapeutic diphenylcyclopropenone sensitization with weekly scalp DPC. The authors extracted total RNA from unfractionated whole blood. TCRdb re-called the RACE reads with MiXCR, one entry per CDR3 protein. The repertoire includes about 42,000 distinct CDR3 sequences, approximately 10% of them detected once, and roughly 13% sits in the top ten. The starting material was whole blood, obtained in connection with sensitization to the hapten diphenylcyclopropenone (DPC). The origin of the receptors is a woman in her thirties with alopecia areata. Some clones in this sample may be carry-over from other donors' samples.

This chain joins TRBV7-2 and TRBJ1-2; tentatively, D is TRBD1 (5 bases). Germline CDR1 reads SGHTA; CDR2 reads FQGNSA. CDR3 length: 17 amino acids. Trimming cost V 6 bases and J 2 bases, with 22 bases left between them. CDR3 residues: CASRAQSGAAGNYGYTF. The DNA of the CDR3 is TGTGCCAGCAGGGCACAGTCTGGTGCCGCAGGGAACTATGGCTACACCTTC.

This clonotype was observed a few times. The rearrangement links TRBV5-4 to TRBJ2-1; 11 bases match TRBD1. This CDR3 has 15 residues. Trimming took 0 bases from V and 7 from J; bases not matched to a gene: 3. Germline CDR1 is SGHNT and CDR2 is YYREEE (reference sequence). Here the CDR3 DNA reads TGTGCCAGCAGCTTGGCCGGGACAGGGGGTAATGAGCAGTTCTTC. Its protein product is CASSLAGTGGNEQFF.

The rearrangement links TRBV5-1 to TRBJ2-3; the D gene is possibly TRBD2 (6 bases). In germline, CDR1 is SGHRS, CDR2 YFSETQ. This CDR3 is built from 15 residues. Trimming took 1 base from V and 6 from J, leaving 15 bases between them. The CDR3 nucleotides read TGCGCCAGCAGCTTGTGGGACTCAATAACGGATACGCAGTATTTT. It encodes CASSLWDSITDTQYF. Drawing the rest from reference TRBV5-1 and TRBJ2-3, the complete variable domain is KAGVTQTPRYLIKTRGQQVTLSCSPISGHRSVSWYQQTPGQGLQFLFEYFSETQRNKGNFPGRFSGRQFSNSRSEMNVSTLELGDSALYLCASSLWDSITDTQYFGPGTRLTVL.

The V gene is TRBV29-1, the J gene TRBJ2-7, with D perhaps TRBD1 or TRBD2 (5 bases each). Germline assignment: CDR1 SQVTM and CDR2 ANQGSEA. The CDR3 runs to 14 residues. Trimming took off 1 base at V and 3 bases at J, with 13 bases between the two ends. The CDR3 spells CSVEGEGRNYEQYF. CDR3 sequence (DNA): TGCAGCGTTGAAGGTGAGGGGCGTAACTACGAGCAGTACTTC.

The chain joins TRBV25-1 to TRBJ1-5; perhaps TRBD1 as D (6 bases). CDR1 MGHDK and CDR2 SYGVNS come from the germline V gene. Trimming took 10 bases from V and 4 from J, leaving 20 bases between them. The CDR3 runs 15 residues. The CDR3: CAILPHGTRNQPQHF. CDR3 DNA: TGTGCCATCCTTCCCCACGGGACACGAAATCAGCCCCAGCATTTT.

This clonotype came up many times. The rearrangement uses TRBV5-1 and TRBJ2-1; D not resolved. V gave up 0 bases and J gave up 1 base, with 8 bases separating them. The V gene's germline CDR1 is SGHRS and CDR2 YFSETQ. The CDR3 is 15 residues long. In nucleotides, the CDR3 is TGCGCCAGCAGCTTGGTGGCAGAATCCTACAATGAGCAGTTCTTC. It specifies CASSLVAESYNEQFF.

This clonotype was counted many times. The V gene is TRBV28, the J gene TRBJ2-7, with D possibly being TRBD1 or TRBD2 (5 bases each). This CDR3 has 15 residues. Germline CDR1 reads MDHEN; CDR2 reads SYDVKM. Trimming cost V 3 bases and J 4 bases, with 16 bases left between them. CDR3 protein: CASSFWDGVSYEQYF. The CDR3 region has the DNA TGTGCCAGCAGTTTTTGGGACGGGGTTTCGTACGAGCAGTACTTC.

This clonotype has only a few counts. The chain links TRBV12-3 or TRBV12-4 to TRBJ1-2; maybe TRBD1 (5 bases). The CDR3 spans 13 residues. Trimming took off 4 bases at V and 5 bases at J, with 11 bases between the two ends. This chain's CDR3 is CASSSSGGYGYTF. The CDR3 nucleotides are TGTGCCAGCAGTTCCTCGGGGGGGTATGGCTACACCTTC.

This clonotype occurred many times. The genes are TRBV19 and TRBJ2-7; TRBD1 aligns across 7 bases. V lost 6 bases to trimming and J lost 4 bases; unmatched junction nucleotides: 6. The CDR3 has 13 amino acids. In germline, CDR1 is LNHDA, CDR2 SQIVND (reference sequence). The CDR3 spells CASSPEGAYEQYF. CDR3 bases: TGTGCCAGTAGCCCCGAGGGGGCGTACGAGCAGTACTTC.

The sample holds many counts of this clonotype. J is TRBJ2-7 and V is TRBV5-1; D is possibly TRBD1 (5 bases). Germline CDR1 and CDR2: SGHRS and YFSETQ. The length of the CDR3 is 15 residues. The V gene lost 2 bases and the J gene lost 5 bases, with 17 bases spanning the gap. CDR3 sequence reads: CASSLLGQGSHEQYF. CDR3 in DNA: TGCGCCAGCAGCTTATTGGGTCAGGGTTCCCACGAGCAGTACTTC.